The rows below give T cell receptor beta chains drawn from one sample of a study of T cell responses to AZD1222 COVID-19 vaccine. Sequencing used immunoSEQ multiplex PCR; TCRdb keeps in-frame clones, though not all of them. The data contain about 120,000 clones, under 95% of them singletons. Sequenced material: peripheral blood, taken on day 0 of AZD1222 vaccination. These receptors were obtained from an adult in good health. Each CDR3 is given with its conserved first and last residue. Fields, in order: J gene, V gene, CDR3 protein.

j_gene: TRBJ1-3
v_gene: TRBV4-2
CDR3aa: CASSQDDPGPSGSGNTIYF

j_gene: TRBJ1-4
v_gene: TRBV18
CDR3aa: CASSPPGQGDEKLFF

j_gene: TRBJ2-3
v_gene: TRBV5-6
CDR3aa: CASSMTGEDTQYF

j_gene: TRBJ1-1
v_gene: TRBV7-8
CDR3aa: CASSRGRAMNTEAFF

j_gene: TRBJ1-6
v_gene: TRBV6-5
CDR3aa: CASSYSSESSPLHF

j_gene: TRBJ1-6
v_gene: TRBV21-1
CDR3aa: CASSGRRSSYNSPLHF

j_gene: TRBJ2-7
v_gene: TRBV3-1/TRBV3-2
CDR3aa: CASSQAGGGYEQYF

j_gene: TRBJ2-2
v_gene: TRBV27
CDR3aa: CAIGRIRPNTGELFF

j_gene: TRBJ1-1
v_gene: TRBV18
CDR3aa: CASSSDWGDTEAFF

j_gene: TRBJ1-1
v_gene: TRBV11-2
CDR3aa: CASSHSVGGVTEAFF

j_gene: TRBJ2-1
v_gene: TRBV29-1
CDR3aa: CSAKLQVNEQFF

j_gene: TRBJ1-5
v_gene: TRBV19
CDR3aa: CATLPGGNQPQHF

j_gene: TRBJ1-5
v_gene: TRBV6-6
CDR3aa: CASSYIGSNQPQHF

j_gene: TRBJ1-5
v_gene: TRBV24-1
CDR3aa: CATSDPTGGSNQPQHF

j_gene: TRBJ1-1
v_gene: TRBV2
CDR3aa: CASSERGGGLLGTEAFF

j_gene: TRBJ1-2
v_gene: TRBV6-5
CDR3aa: CASRGAFNYGYTF

j_gene: TRBJ2-1
v_gene: TRBV29-1
CDR3aa: CSDLPSEGSEQFF

j_gene: TRBJ2-7
v_gene: TRBV7-6
CDR3aa: CASSLEVFGQYEQYF

j_gene: TRBJ2-7
v_gene: TRBV3-1/TRBV3-2
CDR3aa: CASSLRGGRVYEQYF

j_gene: TRBJ1-2
v_gene: TRBV9
CDR3aa: CASSQLTGAGYGYTF

j_gene: TRBJ1-4
v_gene: TRBV5-5
CDR3aa: CASLLGRGSGEKLFF

j_gene: TRBJ1-5
v_gene: TRBV19
CDR3aa: CASSIAGKGAGFQPQHF

j_gene: TRBJ1-3
v_gene: TRBV13
CDR3aa: CASSLGRGDTIYF

j_gene: TRBJ1-4
v_gene: TRBV9
CDR3aa: CASSVSAQGNEKLFF

j_gene: TRBJ2-4
v_gene: TRBV11-3
CDR3aa: CASSSSVEDIQYF

j_gene: TRBJ2-5
v_gene: TRBV18
CDR3aa: CASSPMGPQETQYF

j_gene: TRBJ1-2
v_gene: TRBV5-6
CDR3aa: CASSLGGREEGYTF

j_gene: TRBJ1-1
v_gene: TRBV14
CDR3aa: CASRRGGLAEAFF

j_gene: TRBJ1-5
v_gene: TRBV10-3
CDR3aa: CAIRGAIGEPQHF

j_gene: TRBJ2-5
v_gene: TRBV5-1
CDR3aa: CASSLVRGQETQYF

j_gene: TRBJ1-5
v_gene: TRBV19
CDR3aa: CASNTGKDQPQHF

j_gene: TRBJ2-7
v_gene: TRBV6-5
CDR3aa: CATSQEGVGEQYF

j_gene: TRBJ2-2
v_gene: TRBV9
CDR3aa: CASSSRTNTGELFF

j_gene: TRBJ1-2
v_gene: TRBV13
CDR3aa: CASSLGARRAPYGYTF

j_gene: TRBJ1-6
v_gene: TRBV19
CDR3aa: CASSPPPQGAYNSPLHF

j_gene: TRBJ2-5
v_gene: TRBV9
CDR3aa: CASSTAGGQETQYF

j_gene: TRBJ1-6
v_gene: TRBV4-2
CDR3aa: CASSQDSVERTNSPLHF